This T cell receptor beta chain derives from a study of T cells in women clearing cervical HPV infection. To note about this clone: The read falls 3 residues short of the CDR3 end, and the missing part is taken from the germline J gene.

After removal of 6 bases from V and 4 bases from J, the junction contained 7 bases not matched to a gene. The CDR3 is made up of 15 amino acids. Clones were sequenced by immunoSEQ multiplex PCR, and TCRdb holds only the in-frame ones, with some missing. The sample table sets out 45,000 to 55,000 clones. This sequence was found in a woman between 18 and 70 years old with a cervical HPV16 infection that either progressed to CIN3+ or cleared (not recorded which). The sequencing sample was made of blood buffy coat. This sequence joins TRBV12-3 or TRBV12-4 and TRBJ2-1; 9 bases match TRBD2. CDR3 protein: CASRRLAERYNEQFF. Partial CDR3 DNA: TGTGCCAGCAGGAGACTAGCGGAGCGTTACAATGAG.